Sequencing of this TCR beta chain was carried out in a study of blood T cell repertoires in COVID-19. The data were produced by immunoSEQ multiplex PCR, yet TCRdb's version contains in-frame clones alone and is incomplete. The table lists fewer than 300,000 clones, more than 75% of them singletons. In germline, CDR1 is SGDLS, CDR2 YYNGEE. V gave up 0 bases and J gave up 5 bases; unmatched junction bases: 7. The CDR3 length is 15 residues. The source is a woman between 40 and 55 years old with acute COVID-19. The sample was PBMCs or T cells enriched from blood (not recorded which). V and J are TRBV9 and TRBJ2-7; 8 bases map to TRBD2. CDR3 sequence: CASSVGGLEEDEQYF. The CDR3 DNA follows: TGTGCCAGCAGCGTAGGGGGACTAGAAGAGGACGAGCAGTACTTC.